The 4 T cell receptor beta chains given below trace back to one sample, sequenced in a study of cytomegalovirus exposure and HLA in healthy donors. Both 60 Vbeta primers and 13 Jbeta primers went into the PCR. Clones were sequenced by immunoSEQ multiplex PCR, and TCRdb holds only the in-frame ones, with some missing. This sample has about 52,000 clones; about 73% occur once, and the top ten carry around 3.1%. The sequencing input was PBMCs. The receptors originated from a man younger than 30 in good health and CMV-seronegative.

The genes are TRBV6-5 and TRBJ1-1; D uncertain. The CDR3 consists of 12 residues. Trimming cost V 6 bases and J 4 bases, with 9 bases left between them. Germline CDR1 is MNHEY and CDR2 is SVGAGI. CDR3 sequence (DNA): TGTGCCAGCAGCGAGGGAGGCACTGAAGCTTTCTTT. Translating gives CASSEGGTEAFF.

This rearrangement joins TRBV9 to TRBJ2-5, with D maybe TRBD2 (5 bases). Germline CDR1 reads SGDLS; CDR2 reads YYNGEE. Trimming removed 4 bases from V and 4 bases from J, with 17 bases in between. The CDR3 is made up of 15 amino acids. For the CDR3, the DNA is TGTGCCAGCAGCATGACTACCTCCCTCGCAGAGACCCAGTACTTC. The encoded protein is CASSMTTSLAETQYF.

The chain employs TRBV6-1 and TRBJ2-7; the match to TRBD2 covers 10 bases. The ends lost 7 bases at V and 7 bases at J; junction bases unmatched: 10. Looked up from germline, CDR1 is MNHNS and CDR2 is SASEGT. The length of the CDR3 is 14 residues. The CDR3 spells CASKPSGSPGEQYF. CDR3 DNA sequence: TGTGCCAGCAAACCTAGCGGGAGTCCTGGGGAGCAGTACTTC.

Written as DNA, the CDR3 is TGTGCCAGCAGGCCGGGACAGGGTAATCTCAATGAGCAGTTCTTC. This translates into CASRPGQGNLNEQFF. The chain has TRBV28 and TRBJ2-1; 9 bases align to TRBD1. CDR1 and CDR2 from the germline V gene are MDHEN and SYDVKM. The CDR3 sequence is 15 residues long. V dropped 6 bases and J dropped 6; count of bases not matched to a gene: 9. Full variable domain (rest looked up from reference TRBV28 and TRBJ2-1): DVKVTQSSRYLVKRTGEKVFLECVQDMDHENMFWYRQDPGLGLRLIYFSYDVKMKEKGDIPEGYSVSREKKERFSLILESASTNQTSMYLCASRPGQGNLNEQFFGPGTRLTVL.